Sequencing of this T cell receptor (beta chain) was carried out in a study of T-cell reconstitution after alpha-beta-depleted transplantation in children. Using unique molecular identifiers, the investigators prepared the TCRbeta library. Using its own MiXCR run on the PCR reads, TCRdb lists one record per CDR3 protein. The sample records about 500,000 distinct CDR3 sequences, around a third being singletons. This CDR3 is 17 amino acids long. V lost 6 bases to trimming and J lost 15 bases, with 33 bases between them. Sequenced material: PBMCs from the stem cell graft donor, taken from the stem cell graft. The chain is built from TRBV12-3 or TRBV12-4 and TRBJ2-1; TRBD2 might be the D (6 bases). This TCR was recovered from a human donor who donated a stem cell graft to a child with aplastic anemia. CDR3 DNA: TGTGCCAGCAGCCCACCCCCCAGCGGGCAGGGAATAAGGTTGGGGTTCTTC. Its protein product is CASSPPPSGQGIRLGFF.